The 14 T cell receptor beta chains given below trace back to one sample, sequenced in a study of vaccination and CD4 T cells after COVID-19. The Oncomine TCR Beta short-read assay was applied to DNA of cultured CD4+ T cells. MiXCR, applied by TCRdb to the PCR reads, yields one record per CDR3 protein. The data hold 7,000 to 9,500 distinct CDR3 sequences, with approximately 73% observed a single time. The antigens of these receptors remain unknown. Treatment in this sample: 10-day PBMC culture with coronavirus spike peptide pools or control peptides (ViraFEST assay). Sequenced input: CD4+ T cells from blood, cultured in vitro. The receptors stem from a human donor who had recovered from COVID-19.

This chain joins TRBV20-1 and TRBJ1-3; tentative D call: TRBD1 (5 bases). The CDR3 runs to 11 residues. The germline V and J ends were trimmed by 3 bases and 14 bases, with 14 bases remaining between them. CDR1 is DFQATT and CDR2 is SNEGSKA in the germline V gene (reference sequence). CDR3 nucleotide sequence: TGCAGTGCTAGTGACAGTGGAGGCGTATATTTT. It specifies CSASDSGGVYF.

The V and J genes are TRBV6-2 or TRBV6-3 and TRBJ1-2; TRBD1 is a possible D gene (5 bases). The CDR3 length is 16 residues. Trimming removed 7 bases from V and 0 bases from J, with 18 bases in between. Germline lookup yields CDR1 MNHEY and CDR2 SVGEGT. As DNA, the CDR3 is TGTGCCAGCAATACTCCAACAGGCGTCCCTAACTATGGCTACACCTTC. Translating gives CASNTPTGVPNYGYTF.

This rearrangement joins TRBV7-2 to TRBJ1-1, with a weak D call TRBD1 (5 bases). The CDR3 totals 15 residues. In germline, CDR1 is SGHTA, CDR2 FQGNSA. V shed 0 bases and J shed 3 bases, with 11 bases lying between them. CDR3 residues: CASSLAGQGYTEAFF. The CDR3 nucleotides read TGTGCCAGCAGCTTAGCGGGGCAGGGTTACACTGAAGCTTTCTTT.

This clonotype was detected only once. The chain's CDR3 is CASSGQNTGELFF. The DNA for the CDR3 is TGTGCCAGCAGTGGACAGAACACCGGGGAGCTGTTTTTT. V usage is TRBV2 and J usage is TRBJ2-2; D unresolved. The germline gives CDR1 SNHLY, CDR2 FYNNEI. The CDR3 has 13 residues. Trimming shortened V by 4 bases and J by 1 base, and 4 bases separated the two germline ends.

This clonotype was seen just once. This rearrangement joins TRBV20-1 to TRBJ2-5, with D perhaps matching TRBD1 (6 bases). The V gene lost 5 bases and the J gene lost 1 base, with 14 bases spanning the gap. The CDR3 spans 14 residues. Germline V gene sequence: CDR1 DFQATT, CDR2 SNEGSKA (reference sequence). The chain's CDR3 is CSAESQGIQETQYF. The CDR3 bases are TGCAGTGCTGAGTCTCAGGGGATCCAAGAGACCCAGTACTTC.

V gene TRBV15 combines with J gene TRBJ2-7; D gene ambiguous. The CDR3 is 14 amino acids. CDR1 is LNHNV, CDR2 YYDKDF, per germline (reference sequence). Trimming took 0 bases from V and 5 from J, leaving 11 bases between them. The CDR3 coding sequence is TGTGCCACCAGCAGAGATCGGGTAGTCCACGAGCAGTACTTC. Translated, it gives CATSRDRVVHEQYF.

CDR3 loop: CATSRGLASDTQYF. The CDR3 DNA sequence: TGTGCCACCAGCAGGGGACTAGCATCGGATACGCAGTATTTT. V and J are TRBV15 and TRBJ2-3; 9 bases fit TRBD2. V gave up 3 bases and J gave up 6 bases; unmatched junction bases: 4. Germline loops: CDR1 LNHNV, CDR2 YYDKDF (reference sequence). The CDR3 length is 14 residues.

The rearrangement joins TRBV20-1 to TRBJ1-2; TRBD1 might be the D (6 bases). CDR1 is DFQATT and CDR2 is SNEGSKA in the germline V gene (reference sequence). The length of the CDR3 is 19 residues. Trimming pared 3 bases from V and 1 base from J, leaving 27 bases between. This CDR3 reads CSASVRSRTEDKVNYGYTF. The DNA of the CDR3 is TGCAGTGCTAGCGTTCGAAGCCGGACAGAGGACAAAGTTAACTATGGCTACACCTTC.

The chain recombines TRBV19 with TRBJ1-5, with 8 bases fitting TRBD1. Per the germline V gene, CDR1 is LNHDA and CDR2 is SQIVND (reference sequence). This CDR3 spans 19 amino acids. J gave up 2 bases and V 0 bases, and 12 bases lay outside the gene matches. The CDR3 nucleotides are TGTGCCAGTAGTATAGACCCTCACCAACCGGGACAGGGCAATCAGCCCCAGCATTTT. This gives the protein CASSIDPHQPGQGNQPQHF.

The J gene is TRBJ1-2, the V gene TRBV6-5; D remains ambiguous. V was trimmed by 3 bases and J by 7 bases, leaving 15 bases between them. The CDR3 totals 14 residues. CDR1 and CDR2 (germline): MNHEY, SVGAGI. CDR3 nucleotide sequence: TGTGCCAGCAGTTATTCGCCAGTCGAACTTGGCTACACCTTC. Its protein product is CASSYSPVELGYTF.

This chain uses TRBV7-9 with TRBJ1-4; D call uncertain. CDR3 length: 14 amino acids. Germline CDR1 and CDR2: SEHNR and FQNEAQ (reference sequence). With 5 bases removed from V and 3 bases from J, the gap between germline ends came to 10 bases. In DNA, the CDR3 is TGTGCCAGCAGCCTTGCCGGGGCTAATGAAAAACTGTTTTTT. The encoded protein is CASSLAGANEKLFF.

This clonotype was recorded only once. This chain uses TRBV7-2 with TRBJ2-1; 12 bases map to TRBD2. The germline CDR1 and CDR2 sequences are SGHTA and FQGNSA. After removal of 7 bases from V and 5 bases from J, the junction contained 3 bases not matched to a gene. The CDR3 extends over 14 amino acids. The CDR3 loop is CASKLAGGHNEQFF. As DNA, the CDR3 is TGTGCCAGCAAACTAGCGGGAGGCCACAATGAGCAGTTCTTC. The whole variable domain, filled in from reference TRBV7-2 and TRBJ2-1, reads GAGVSQSPSNKVTEKGKDVELRCDPISGHTALYWYRQSLGQGLEFLIYFQGNSAPDKSGLPSDRFSAERTGGSVSTLTIQRTQQEDSAVYLCASKLAGGHNEQFFGPGTRLTVL.

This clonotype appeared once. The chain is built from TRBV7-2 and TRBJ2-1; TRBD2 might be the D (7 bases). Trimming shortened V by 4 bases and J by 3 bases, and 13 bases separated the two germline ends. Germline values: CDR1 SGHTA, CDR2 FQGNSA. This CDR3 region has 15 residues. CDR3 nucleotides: TGTGCCAGCAGCTCCGGGGGAGGGGGCTACAATGAGCAGTTCTTC. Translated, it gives CASSSGGGGYNEQFF. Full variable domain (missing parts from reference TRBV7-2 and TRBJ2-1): GAGVSQSPSNKVTEKGKDVELRCDPISGHTALYWYRQSLGQGLEFLIYFQGNSAPDKSGLPSDRFSAERTGGSVSTLTIQRTQQEDSAVYLCASSSGGGGYNEQFFGPGTRLTVL.

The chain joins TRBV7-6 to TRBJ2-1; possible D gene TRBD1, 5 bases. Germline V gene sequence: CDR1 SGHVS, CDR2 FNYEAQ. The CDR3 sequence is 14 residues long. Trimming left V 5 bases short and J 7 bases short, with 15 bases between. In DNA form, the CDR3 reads TGTGCCAGCAGCCCACAGGCAAATAGTAATGAGCAGTTCTTC. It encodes CASSPQANSNEQFF.